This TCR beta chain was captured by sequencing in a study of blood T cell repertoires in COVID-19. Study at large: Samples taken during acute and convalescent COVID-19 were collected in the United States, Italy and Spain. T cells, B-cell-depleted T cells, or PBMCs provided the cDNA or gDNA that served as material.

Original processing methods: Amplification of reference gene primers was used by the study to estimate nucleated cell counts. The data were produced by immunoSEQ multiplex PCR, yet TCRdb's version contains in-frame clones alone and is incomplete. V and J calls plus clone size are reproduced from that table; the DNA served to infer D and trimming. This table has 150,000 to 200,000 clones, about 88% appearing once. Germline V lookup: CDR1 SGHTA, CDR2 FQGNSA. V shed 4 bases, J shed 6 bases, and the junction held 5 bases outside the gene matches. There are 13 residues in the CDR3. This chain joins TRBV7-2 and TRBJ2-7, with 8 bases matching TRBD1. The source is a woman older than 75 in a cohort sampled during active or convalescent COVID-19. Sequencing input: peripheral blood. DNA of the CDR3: TGTGCCAGCAGCTCCGGACAGGGAGCCGAGCAGTACTTC. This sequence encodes CASSSGQGAEQYF.